One and the same sample provided the 9 T cell receptor beta chains below, sequenced in a study of breast tumors, draining lymph nodes, adjacent tissues. TCRdb recomputed calls from the multiplex PCR reads with MiXCR, one row per CDR3 protein. The sample gives around 130,000 distinct CDR3 sequences, 20% of which show up once; about 3.5% is in the top ten. Breast cancer patients provided tissue from their axillary draining lymph nodes. The source material was axillary lymph node tissue. These receptors all come from a female donor with breast cancer. Some clones in this sample may be carry-over from other donors' samples.

This clonotype has ten or more counts. The rearrangement links TRBV4-1 to TRBJ2-7, with 11 bases that match TRBD2. Germline V CDR1 and CDR2: MGHRA, YSYEKL. With V trimmed by 4 bases and J by 2 bases, 4 bases remained unmatched. The CDR3 is made up of 15 amino acids. The CDR3 DNA follows: TGCGCCAGCAGCCGTACTAGCGGGAGCCCCTACGAGCAGTACTTC. Amino acid sequence: CASSRTSGSPYEQYF.

This clonotype has ten or more counts. The chain uses TRBV7-6 and TRBJ2-7, with 8 positions matching TRBD2. Germline trimming cut 2 bases from V and 5 bases from J; bases unmatched to any gene: 8. Germline V gene sequence: CDR1 SGHVS, CDR2 FNYEAQ. CDR3 size: 15 residues. The CDR3 bases are TGTGCCAGCAGCTTATTGTCCAGCGGGAGCAACGAGCAGTACTTC. It specifies CASSLLSSGSNEQYF.

This clonotype was picked up a small number of times. The rearrangement uses TRBV6-5 and TRBJ1-5, with D hard to call. Germline V gene sequence: CDR1 MNHEY, CDR2 SVGAGI. V lost 2 bases and J lost 7, with 15 bases in between. The CDR3 loop spans 15 amino acids. The CDR3 DNA sequence: TGTGCCAGCAGTTACGTGGGCATATGGGGACAGCCCCAGCATTTT. Protein sequence: CASSYVGIWGQPQHF.

In this sample, this clonotype turned up many times. The J gene is TRBJ2-7, the V gene TRBV7-2; tentatively, D is TRBD1 (6 bases). The V gene's germline CDR1 is SGHTA and CDR2 FQGNSA. V dropped 5 bases and J dropped 2 bases, with 10 bases sitting between them. The CDR3 has 13 amino acids. CDR3 in DNA: TGTGCCAGCAGCAACGACAGGACCTACGAGCAGTACTTC. Translation gives CASSNDRTYEQYF.

The chain employs TRBV27 and TRBJ2-1; TRBD2 aligns across 7 bases. V was clipped by 8 bases and J by 8 bases; unmatched bases: 15. CDR3 size: 15 residues. CDR1 is MNHEY, CDR2 SMNVEV, per germline (reference sequence). The DNA for the CDR3 is TGTGCCAGCCCACGGGGTAGCGGGTTGGTCGATGAGCAGTTCTTC. Protein: CASPRGSGLVDEQFF.

This clonotype has a handful of counts. J is TRBJ2-1 and V is TRBV27; the match to TRBD2 covers 7 bases. Germline V gene sequence: CDR1 MNHEY, CDR2 SMNVEV (reference sequence). The CDR3 runs 13 residues. V was pared by 2 bases and J by 12 bases, with 7 bases of the junction left unmatched. CDR3 DNA sequence: TGTGCCAGCAGTTTAGGTGGGGCTAGCGGGCAGTTCTTC. As protein: CASSLGGASGQFF.

Concerning this clonotype itself: A much larger clone differs from this one at a single base, so this may be a read error. This chain connects TRBV6-4 to TRBJ1-2; the D is unclear. This CDR3 has 16 amino acids. The germline gives CDR1 MRHNA, CDR2 SNTAGT. Trimming took 4 bases from V and 0 from J, leaving 15 bases between them. CDR3 bases: TGTGCCAGCAGTGGCCGGGAGGCAGCTTCTAACTATGGCTACACCTTC. It yields the protein CASSGREAASNYGYTF.

About this clonotype: A much larger clonotype is one base distant, so this may be a read error. This chain connects TRBV20-1 to TRBJ2-3; 11 bases map to TRBD2. Germline assignment: CDR1 DFQATT and CDR2 SNEGSKA (reference sequence). The CDR3 has 16 residues. J was trimmed by 6 bases and V by 3 bases; bases with no gene match: 11. Written as DNA, the CDR3 is TGCAGTGCTAGGGCGACTCTAGCGGGAGGTGCGGATACGCAGTATTTT. This gives the protein CSARATLAGGADTQYF.

This clonotype has ten or more counts. The chain uses TRBV6-5 and TRBJ2-7; 7 nucleotides match TRBD2. The CDR3 totals 16 residues. Germline assignment: CDR1 MNHEY and CDR2 SVGAGI. The J segment lost 2 bases and the V segment lost 5 bases, leaving 12 bases of the junction unmatched. The CDR3 DNA reads as TGTGCCAGCAGTCCCGGCGGGGGAGGCCTACCCTACGAGCAGTACTTC. The encoded protein is CASSPGGGGLPYEQYF.